This TCR beta chain was observed in a study of tumour-infiltrating T cells in Burkitt lymphoma. In the study overall: Patients covered every epidemiological subtype of Burkitt lymphoma.

The protocol was immunoSEQ multiplex PCR, while the TCRdb copy is restricted to in-frame clones and leaves out a portion. Of around 2,500 clones in the sample, about 14% were seen once. The origin of this receptor is a human donor with Burkitt lymphoma. The sequenced sample consisted of tumor tissue.

This CDR3 reads CASSPYRAFDAGELFF. CDR3 bases: TGTGCCAGCTCACCCTACAGGGCGTTTGATGCCGGGGAGCTGTTTTTT. This chain connects TRBV18 to TRBJ2-2; possible D gene TRBD1, 6 bases. Germline V lookup: CDR1 KGHSH, CDR2 LQKENI. CDR3 length equals 16 residues. V was shortened by 3 bases and J by 6 bases, with 17 bases between the two germline ends.